This T cell receptor (beta chain) was sequenced during a study of blood T cell repertoires in COVID-19. Study in general: Acute and convalescent COVID-19 specimens originated in the United States, Italy and Spain. PBMCs, B-cell-depleted T cells, or T cells provided the cDNA or gDNA that made up the material.

Clones were sequenced by immunoSEQ multiplex PCR, and TCRdb holds only the in-frame ones, with some missing. The repertoire holds 250,000 to 300,000 clones, with roughly 86% as singletons. Categorization into cohorts depended on clinical history that participants reported. Within 2 weeks of study entry, exposed participants had contacted a PCR-confirmed or clinician-diagnosed COVID-19 case. Sequenced material: PBMCs or T cells enriched from blood (not recorded which). The TCR originated in a woman aged 45-60 years who had been exposed to COVID-19.

This CDR3 is CASSAPTGSNEQFF. Written as DNA, the CDR3 is TGTGCCAGCAGCGCCCCTACAGGGAGCAATGAGCAGTTCTTC. J is TRBJ2-1 and V is TRBV7-9, with a tentative D call TRBD1 (6 bases). The CDR3 loop spans 14 amino acids. Trimming pared 5 bases from V and 6 bases from J, leaving 14 bases between. Per germline, CDR1 SEHNR and CDR2 FQNEAQ (reference sequence).